This T cell receptor (beta chain) derives from a study of blood T cell repertoires in COVID-19. Overall study context: Italy, Spain and the United States were the sources of the convalescent and acute COVID-19 samples.

Original processing methods: Estimation of nucleated cell counts relied on the amplification of reference gene primers. Sequenced by immunoSEQ multiplex PCR; TCRdb stores in-frame clones only, minus some. Clone size and V and J calls were adopted from that table, with D and trimming inferred from the DNA. The repertoire has tens of thousands of clones, 85% to 90% of them found once; the top ten carry under 45%. The length of the CDR3 is 16 residues. V was pared by 8 bases and J by 8 bases, with 15 bases of the junction left unmatched. Germline CDR1 and CDR2: KGHSH and LQKENI. Seattle cases were enrolled at active infection and followed longitudinally.

The chain is built from TRBV18 and TRBJ1-2, with 12 bases aligning to TRBD1. The TCR originated in a woman aged 55-70 years with COVID-19, enrolled during active disease. What was sequenced was peripheral blood. CDR3 residues: CASDRLSGTGGAGYTF. In DNA form, the CDR3 reads TGTGCCAGCGATCGATTGTCCGGGACAGGGGGCGCAGGCTACACCTTC.